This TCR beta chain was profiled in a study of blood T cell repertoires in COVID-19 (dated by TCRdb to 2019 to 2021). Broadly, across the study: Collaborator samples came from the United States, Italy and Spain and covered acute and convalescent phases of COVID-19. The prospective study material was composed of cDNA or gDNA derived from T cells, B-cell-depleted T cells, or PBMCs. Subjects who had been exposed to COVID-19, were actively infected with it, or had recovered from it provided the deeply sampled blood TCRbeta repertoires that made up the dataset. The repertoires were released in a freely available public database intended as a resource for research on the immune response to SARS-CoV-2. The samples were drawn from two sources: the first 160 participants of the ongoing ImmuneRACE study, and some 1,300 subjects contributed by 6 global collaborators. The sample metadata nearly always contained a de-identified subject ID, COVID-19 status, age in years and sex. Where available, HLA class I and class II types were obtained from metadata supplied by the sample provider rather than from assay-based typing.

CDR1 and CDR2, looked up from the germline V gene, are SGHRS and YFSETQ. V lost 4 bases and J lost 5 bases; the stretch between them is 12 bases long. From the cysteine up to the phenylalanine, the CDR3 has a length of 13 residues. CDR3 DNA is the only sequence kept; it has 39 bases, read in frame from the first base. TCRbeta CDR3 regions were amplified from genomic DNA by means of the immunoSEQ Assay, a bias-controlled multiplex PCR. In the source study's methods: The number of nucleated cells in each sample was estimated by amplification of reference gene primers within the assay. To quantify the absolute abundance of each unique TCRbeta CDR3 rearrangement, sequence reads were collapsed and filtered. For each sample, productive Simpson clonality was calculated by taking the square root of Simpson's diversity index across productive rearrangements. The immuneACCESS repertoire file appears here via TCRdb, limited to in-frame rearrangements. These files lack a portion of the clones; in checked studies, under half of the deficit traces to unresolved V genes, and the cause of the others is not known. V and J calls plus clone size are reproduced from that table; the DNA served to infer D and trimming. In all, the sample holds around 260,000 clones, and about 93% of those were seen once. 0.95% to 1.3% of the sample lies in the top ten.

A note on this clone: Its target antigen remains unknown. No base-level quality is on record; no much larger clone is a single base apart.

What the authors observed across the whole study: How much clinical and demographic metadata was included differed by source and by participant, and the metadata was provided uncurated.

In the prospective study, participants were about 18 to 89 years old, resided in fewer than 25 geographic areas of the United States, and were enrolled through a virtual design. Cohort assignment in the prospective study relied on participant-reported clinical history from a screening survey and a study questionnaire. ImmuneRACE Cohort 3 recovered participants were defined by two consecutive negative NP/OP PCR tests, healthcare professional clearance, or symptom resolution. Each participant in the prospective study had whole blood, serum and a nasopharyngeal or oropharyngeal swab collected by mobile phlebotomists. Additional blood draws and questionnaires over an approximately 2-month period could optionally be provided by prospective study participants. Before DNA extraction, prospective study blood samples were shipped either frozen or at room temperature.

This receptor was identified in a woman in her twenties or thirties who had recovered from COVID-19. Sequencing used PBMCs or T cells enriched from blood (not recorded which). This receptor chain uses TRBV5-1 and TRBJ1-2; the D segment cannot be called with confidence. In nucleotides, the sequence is TGCGCCAGCAGCGCAGGAGCGGGATATGGCTACACCTTC. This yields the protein CASSAGAGYGYTF.